A single sample is the source of the 29 T cell receptor beta chains below, sequenced in a study of blood T cell repertoires in COVID-19. Clones were read by immunoSEQ multiplex PCR, and TCRdb kept only the in-frame ones, dropping some. The sample shows around 250,000 clones, almost 85% of them seen only once. Sample: peripheral blood. Every receptor here comes from a woman of 80 years or more with acute or convalescent COVID-19.

The chain couples TRBV15 to TRBJ2-3; D may be TRBD2 (6 bases). From germline, CDR1 is LNHNV and CDR2 YYDKDF (reference sequence). V lost 5 bases and J lost 6, with 21 bases in between. The CDR3 spans 16 residues. The CDR3 is CATSRSLANWGDTQYF. Here the CDR3 DNA reads TGTGCCACCAGCCGATCTCTAGCGAACTGGGGGGATACGCAGTATTTT.

V and J are TRBV11-2 and TRBJ2-5, with 7 bases fitting TRBD2. The junction had 7 bases not matched to a gene; V was cut back by 1 base and J by 2 bases. The germline CDR1 and CDR2 sequences are SGHAT and FQNNGV. The CDR3 extends over 16 amino acids. The CDR3 nucleotides read TGTGCCAGCAGCTTAGGATCGGGCGGGGGTCAAGAGACCCAGTACTTC. Its translation: CASSLGSGGGQETQYF.

V is TRBV7-3 and J is TRBJ1-3; D gene ambiguous. This CDR3 spans 14 amino acids. Trimming pared 2 bases from V and 4 bases from J, leaving 9 bases between. The V gene's germline CDR1 is SGHTA and CDR2 FQGTGA. In DNA form, the CDR3 reads TGTGCCAGCAGCTTAGAGGGAACCGGAAACACCATATATTTT. It translates to CASSLEGTGNTIYF.

This chain uses TRBV29-1 with TRBJ2-3; 8 nucleotides agree with TRBD2. The CDR3 spans 12 residues. Germline lookup yields CDR1 SQVTM and CDR2 ANQGSEA. With V trimmed by 3 bases and J by 7 bases, 3 bases remained unmatched. CDR3 loop: CSVDRGGNTQYF. The DNA for the CDR3 is TGCAGCGTTGACCGGGGGGGAAATACGCAGTATTTT.

The chain employs TRBV11-1 and TRBJ2-4; possible D gene TRBD2, 6 bases. This CDR3 region has 16 residues. V dropped 5 bases and J dropped 3 bases, with 17 bases sitting between them. In germline, CDR1 is SGHAT, CDR2 FQDESV (reference sequence). In DNA, the CDR3 is TGTGCCAGCAGCCCCCGGGATAGCGGAGGCAAAAACATTCAGTACTTC. It codes for CASSPRDSGGKNIQYF. Variable domain in full (rest from reference TRBV11-1 and TRBJ2-4): EAEVAQSPRYKITEKSQAVAFWCDPISGHATLYWYRQILGQGPELLVQFQDESVVDDSQLPKDRFSAERLKGVDSTLKIQPAELGDSAMYLCASSPRDSGGKNIQYFGAGTRLSVL.

The chain recombines TRBV6-5 with TRBJ2-7; TRBD1 agrees at 11 bases. J was trimmed by 2 bases and V by 6 bases; bases with no gene match: 6. The germline CDR1 and CDR2 sequences are MNHEY and SVGAGI. CDR3 size: 15 residues. CDR3 sequence reads: CASSGQGAAAYEQYF. As DNA, the CDR3 is TGTGCCAGCAGCGGACAGGGGGCGGCGGCCTACGAGCAGTACTTC.

The chain recombines TRBV7-9 with TRBJ1-3; TRBD1 matches 10 bases. Germline CDR1 is SEHNR and CDR2 is FQNEAQ (reference sequence). The CDR3 is 15 amino acids. V was pared by 5 bases and J by 7 bases, with 8 bases of the junction left unmatched. Written as DNA, the CDR3 is TGTGCCAGCAGCCATGGAGACAGGGGGCTGAACACCATATATTTT. Its translation is CASSHGDRGLNTIYF.

The chain carries TRBV30 and TRBJ2-7; TRBD2 is a possible D gene (5 bases). Trimming shortened V by 8 bases and J by 3 bases, and 14 bases separated the two germline ends. CDR1 and CDR2 from the germline V gene are GTSNPN and SVGIG (reference sequence). This CDR3 comprises 12 residues. This chain's CDR3 is CARSAGFYEQYF. As DNA, the CDR3 is TGTGCCCGTAGTGCGGGTTTCTACGAGCAGTACTTC.

In this sample, this clone turned up a few times. Distinct nucleotide sequences in the sample also encode this CDR3. The chain couples TRBV5-1 to TRBJ2-3; D remains unclear. Trimming left V 2 bases short and J 4 bases short, with 5 bases between. Germline V gene data show CDR1 as SGHRS and CDR2 as YFSETQ. The CDR3 runs 12 residues. In DNA, the CDR3 is TGCGCCAGCAGCTTCAGTGCAGATACGCAGTATTTT. Encoded protein: CASSFSADTQYF.

Only a few counts were recorded for this clone. J is TRBJ1-4 and V is TRBV4-3; the match to TRBD1 covers 7 bases. V trimming: 5 bases; J trimming: 5 bases; junction bases outside the gene matches: 8. Looked up from germline, CDR1 is LGHNA and CDR2 is YSLEER. This CDR3 has 15 residues. The DNA for the CDR3 is TGCGCCAGCAGCGATCGGGGACAGCCAAATGAAAAACTGTTTTTT. The encoded protein is CASSDRGQPNEKLFF.

The chain links TRBV19 to TRBJ2-3; 7 bases map to TRBD2. Trimming took 5 bases from V and 2 from J; bases not matched to a gene: 13. Germline V lookup: CDR1 LNHDA, CDR2 SQIVND (reference sequence). There are 17 residues in the CDR3. The CDR3 here is CASSPRMTSHSTDTQYF. The CDR3 DNA follows: TGTGCCAGTAGTCCGCGTATGACTAGCCATTCCACAGATACGCAGTATTTT.

In its sample, this clone was seen once. V usage is TRBV5-1 and J usage is TRBJ2-2; possible D gene TRBD1, 6 bases. The CDR3 is 15 amino acids. The germline V gene encodes CDR1 SGHRS and CDR2 YFSETQ. The V end lost 4 bases, the J end lost 0 bases, and 10 bases lay between the germline ends. The CDR3 loop is CASSRDNTNTGELFF. CDR3 sequence (DNA): TGCGCCAGCAGCAGGGACAACACGAACACCGGGGAGCTGTTTTTT.

V is TRBV27 and J is TRBJ1-1; D unresolved. Germline-derived CDR1 and CDR2 are MNHEY and SMNVEV (reference sequence). The V end lost 3 bases, the J end lost 0 bases, and 5 bases lay between the germline ends. This CDR3 has 13 amino acids. CDR3 amino acids: CASSFSLNTEAFF. In DNA, the CDR3 is TGTGCCAGCAGTTTTTCTCTGAACACTGAAGCTTTCTTT.

V is TRBV9 and J is TRBJ1-4; weak D call: TRBD1 (5 bases). The CDR3 is 16 amino acids. Trimming pared 3 bases from V and 6 bases from J, leaving 18 bases between. Germline V CDR1 and CDR2: SGDLS, YYNGEE. CDR3 DNA sequence: TGTGCCAGCAGCGCAGGGCGGATTCCTGGGGATGAAAAACTGTTTTTT. This codes for CASSAGRIPGDEKLFF.

This chain links TRBV28 with TRBJ2-7; TRBD2 agrees at 10 bases. This CDR3 is built from 15 residues. In germline, CDR1 is MDHEN, CDR2 SYDVKM. V lost 4 bases, J lost 2 bases, and 5 bases stayed unmatched. The CDR3 is CASSSAGGGAYEQYF. The CDR3 nucleotides are TGTGCCAGCAGTTCAGCGGGAGGGGGGGCCTACGAGCAGTACTTC.

The chain couples TRBV6-2 or TRBV6-3 to TRBJ2-2; 7 bases are a match to TRBD2. The V segment lost 5 bases and the J segment 1 base; nucleotides outside the gene matches: 4. Germline assignment: CDR1 MNHEY and CDR2 SVGEGT. This CDR3 comprises 15 residues. CDR3 residues: CASSPGGRNTGELFF. CDR3 in DNA: TGTGCCAGCAGTCCGGGAGGCCGGAACACCGGGGAGCTGTTTTTT.

The chain combines TRBV4-1 with TRBJ2-2; D may be TRBD1 (5 bases). CDR1 MGHRA and CDR2 YSYEKL come from the germline V gene. The CDR3 contains 17 residues. V lost 5 bases, J lost 0 bases, and 16 bases lay in between. The CDR3 spells CASSGKVTESNTGELFF. The CDR3 nucleotides are TGCGCCAGCAGCGGTAAAGTGACAGAGTCGAACACCGGGGAGCTGTTTTTT.

The gene calls are TRBV7-2 and TRBJ1-2, with D perhaps matching TRBD1 (6 bases). CDR1 is SGHTA and CDR2 is FQGNSA in the germline V gene. The CDR3 runs to 15 residues. The V end was cut by 5 bases, the J end by 5 bases, with 18 bases between. The CDR3 is CASSPSPGTRYGYTF. DNA of the CDR3: TGTGCCAGCAGCCCTTCCCCCGGGACACGGTATGGCTACACCTTC.

This clone was seen just once. At one end, the junction sequence differs from germline, possibly due to a read error. This chain connects TRBV20-1 to TRBJ2-1, with TRBD2 matching over 8 bases. The CDR3 has 11 residues. In germline, CDR1 is DFQATT, CDR2 SNEGSKA (reference sequence). CDR3 loop: CSASAGGLRIF. The CDR3 DNA is TGCAGTGCTAGCGCGGGGGGCCTCCGGATCTTC.

This chain links TRBV7-3 with TRBJ2-3, with no clear D. There are 17 residues in the CDR3. The germline V gene encodes CDR1 SGHTA and CDR2 FQGTGA. V lost 0 bases and J 0 bases, leaving 13 bases between the germline ends. In DNA, the CDR3 is TGTGCCAGCAGCTTAACGTCACCGGGTTCTAGCACAGATACGCAGTATTTT. Protein: CASSLTSPGSSTDTQYF.

This chain uses TRBV15 with TRBJ2-1, with 9 bases lining up with TRBD2. The CDR3 runs to 16 residues. After removal of 0 bases from V and 6 bases from J, the junction contained 6 bases not matched to a gene. Germline V gives CDR1 LNHNV, CDR2 YYDKDF (reference sequence). This CDR3 is CATSRDLAGVGNEQFF. CDR3 nucleotides: TGTGCCACCAGCAGAGATTTAGCGGGAGTGGGCAATGAGCAGTTCTTC.

This rearrangement joins TRBV24-1 to TRBJ1-2; the match to TRBD1 covers 9 bases. This CDR3 comprises 17 residues. With V trimmed by 1 base and J by 3 bases, 8 bases remained unmatched. The V gene's germline CDR1 is KGHDR and CDR2 SFDVKD. This CDR3 is CATSDFDSRTGDYGYTF. DNA of the CDR3: TGTGCCACCAGTGATTTTGACAGTCGGACAGGGGACTATGGCTACACCTTC.

As to this clone: Sequence at one end of the junction differs from germline and may be a read error. The J gene is TRBJ2-1, the V gene TRBV7-7, with D tentatively TRBD2 (6 bases). This CDR3 spans 14 amino acids. Germline loops: CDR1 SSHAT, CDR2 FNYEAQ (reference sequence). CDR3 sequence: CASSLAGREDEQFF. CDR3 nucleotide sequence: TGTGCTAGCAGCTTAGCTGGCAGGGAGGATGAGCAGTTCTTC.

Here the CDR3 reads CASSLRGGTEAFF. The CDR3 bases are TGTGCCAGCAGCTTGCGCGGGGGAACTGAAGCTTTCTTT. The chain employs TRBV7-6 and TRBJ1-1, with D perhaps matching TRBD1 (5 bases). This CDR3 has 13 residues. CDR1 is SGHVS, CDR2 FNYEAQ, per germline. V was shortened by 3 bases and J by 5 bases, with 10 bases between the two germline ends. The entire variable domain, with the rest obtained from reference TRBV7-6 and TRBJ1-1, is as follows: GAGVSQSPRYKVTKRGQDVALRCDPISGHVSLYWYRQALGQGPEFLTYFNYEAQQDKSGLPNDRFSAERPEGSISTLTIQRTEQRDSAMYRCASSLRGGTEAFFGQGTRLTVV.

The chain is built from TRBV25-1 and TRBJ2-3, with 10 bases matching TRBD1. The CDR3 has 14 residues. V was pared by 8 bases and J by 2 bases, with 4 bases of the junction left unmatched. Per germline, CDR1 MGHDK and CDR2 SYGVNS. CDR3 in DNA: TGTGCCAGCGCCGGGACAGGGGTCACAGATACGCAGTATTTT. This sequence encodes CASAGTGVTDTQYF.

CDR3 in DNA: TGTGCCAGTAGTATTTACGGAGAAGAGACCCAGTACTTC. This translates into CASSIYGEETQYF. This chain uses TRBV19 with TRBJ2-5; unclear D gene. CDR3 length: 13 amino acids. Deletions cut 3 bases from V and 3 bases from J, with 8 bases between. Germline-derived CDR1 and CDR2 are LNHDA and SQIVND (reference sequence).

The sample holds a few counts of this clone. The rearrangement links TRBV19 to TRBJ1-4, with D perhaps TRBD1 (5 bases). V lost 8 bases and J 4 bases, leaving 8 bases between the germline ends. Germline V lookup: CDR1 LNHDA, CDR2 SQIVND (reference sequence). The CDR3 is 12 residues long. The CDR3 DNA sequence: TGTGCCAGTGGCGGGGGTAATGAAAAACTGTTTTTT. Amino acid sequence: CASGGGNEKLFF.

In this sample, this clone turned up a few times. V gene TRBV6-2 or TRBV6-3 combines with J gene TRBJ2-5, with 7 bases fitting TRBD2. The CDR3 extends over 15 amino acids. V trimming: 5 bases; J trimming: 2 bases; junction bases outside the gene matches: 8. Germline CDR1 and CDR2: MNHEY and SVGEGT. The CDR3 DNA follows: TGTGCCAGCAGTGATGCCGGGGGGAGGCAAGAGACCCAGTACTTC. Translation: CASSDAGGRQETQYF.

CDR3 region: CASSLWDKGVDTQYF. The CDR3 nucleotides read TGTGCCAGCAGCTTGTGGGACAAAGGAGTGGATACGCAGTATTTT. The chain recombines TRBV5-4 with TRBJ2-3; D might be TRBD1 (6 bases). Germline V gene lookup returns CDR1 SGHNT and CDR2 YYREEE (reference sequence). This CDR3 has 15 residues. Trimming cost V 1 base and J 6 bases, with 15 bases left between them.